The clone carrying this TCR gamma chain was detected ten times or more. Its antigen is unidentified. TCRdb's entry gives the protein of a much larger clone, which mismatches this DNA's translation at residue 7, likely from a read error; the protein reported here is translated from the DNA. This sample is drawn from a study of γδ T cells in repeated Plasmodium falciparum infection. Across the study: Donors were malaria-exposed Malian children or age- and gender-matched Australian children. Samples were taken at baseline, before some infections, and 21 days after each.

Gammadelta T cells were flow-sorted from PBMC into Vgamma9/Vdelta2+ and Vdelta2-negative populations for bulk analysis. Germline V gene lookup returns CDR1 GITISATS and CDR2 ISYDGTV (reference sequence). This CDR3 spans 19 amino acids. V lost 0 bases, J lost 4 bases, and 9 bases stayed unmatched. Study-wide results and caveats: Malian children's Vdelta2-negative repertoires appeared more expanded and less diverse than Australians'.

TCRdb processed the multiplex PCR reads again with the CATT caller. This sample has some 14,000 gamma-chain clones, with around 1.5% found just once. This TCR was recovered from a pool of human donors (malaria-infected and uninfected, not separated). V and J are TRGV9 and TRGJP. The J gene, not given by TCRdb, was assigned here from a germline match of the nucleotide sequence. Sequencing was carried out using gamma-delta T cells from blood. CDR3: CALWEVRRPQELGKKIKVF. CDR3 nucleotide sequence: TGTGCCTTGTGGGAGGTGCGTCGCCCTCAAGAGTTGGGCAAAAAAATCAAGGTATTT.